These T cell receptor beta chains were read from a single sample in a study of response to subunit inactivated influenza vaccine. TCRdb re-called the RT-PCR reads through MiXCR, storing one row per CDR3 protein. The top ten hold less than 7% of the sample, which has about 700,000 distinct CDR3 sequences, approximately 15% seen once. The material was PBMCs from blood, obtained roughly 2 weeks before vaccination. The receptor set was obtained from a man between 45 and 60 years old who received an inactivated influenza vaccine. The CDR3 runs from the conserved cysteine through the conserved F or W. The D gene is left open where the match is weak. Only some rows state a clone size, as once, few, many or a class for expanded clones.

clone size,CDR3 length,J gene,D gene,V gene,CDR3 DNA,CDR3 protein
few,12,TRBJ2-5,NA,TRBV5-1,TGCGCCAGCAGACGACAGAAAGAGACCCAGTACTTC,CASRRQKETQYF
NA,14,TRBJ2-3,NA,TRBV12-3/TRBV12-4,TGTGCCAGCAGTAAGGGTCGGTTTCAGGATACGCAGTATTTT,CASSKGRFQDTQYF
NA,12,TRBJ2-3,TRBD1,TRBV28,TGTGCCAGCAGACAAACAGGGGGCTCGCAGTATTTT,CASRQTGGSQYF
few,14,TRBJ1-6,NA,TRBV3-1,TGTGCCAGCAGCCAAGTGCAGCATAATTCACCCCTCCACTTT,CASSQVQHNSPLHF
many,12,TRBJ2-7,NA,TRBV3-1,TGTGCCAGCAGCCAAGGGTGGGGGGAGCAGTACTTC,CASSQGWGEQYF
few,12,TRBJ2-1,NA,TRBV7-2,TGTGCCAGCAGCCCGGACCCGACTAAGCAGTTCTTC,CASSPDPTKQFF
NA,13,TRBJ2-1,NA,TRBV29-1,TGCAGCGTTGCTTGGACAGATTACAATGAGCAGTTCTTC,CSVAWTDYNEQFF
few,14,TRBJ2-5,TRBD1,TRBV6-1,TGTGCCAGCAGCGGTCTCACAGGGGGAGAGACCCAGTACTTC,CASSGLTGGETQYF
NA,16,TRBJ1-6,TRBD1,TRBV7-2,TGTGCCAGCAGCTTAGGGACAGGGGGCTCGAATTCACCCCTCCACTTT,CASSLGTGGSNSPLHF
NA,13,TRBJ2-1,NA,TRBV6-2/TRBV6-3,TGTGCCACGACAGAAAGCTCCTACAATGAGCAGTTCTTC,CATTESSYNEQFF
many,14,TRBJ1-1,NA,TRBV7-6,TGTGCCAGCAGCAGGGGTCCGGCGAACACTGAAGCTTTCTTT,CASSRGPANTEAFF
NA,14,TRBJ2-3,TRBD2,TRBV12-3/TRBV12-4,TGTGCCAGCAGTTTAAAGCGGGAGACAGATACGCAGTATTTT,CASSLKRETDTQYF
few,13,TRBJ1-4,NA,TRBV2,TGTGCCAGCAGTGAAGAAGTCGGTGAAAAACTGTTTTTT,CASSEEVGEKLFF
NA,13,TRBJ2-7,TRBD2,TRBV6-6,TGTGCCAGCACTCCGGGACTAGCGGGGGAGCAGTACTTC,CASTPGLAGEQYF
few,15,TRBJ1-6,TRBD1,TRBV28,TGTGCCAGCAGCCCCGGGACAGGGGCGAATTCACCCCTCCACTTT,CASSPGTGANSPLHF
NA,13,TRBJ1-5,NA,TRBV28,TGTGCCAGCAGTTTTACAGCGTATCAGCCCCAGCATTTT,CASSFTAYQPQHF
few,15,TRBJ2-2,TRBD2,TRBV10-1,TGCGCCAGCAGTGTCCAGCGGGGGTACACCGGGGAGCTGTTTTTT,CASSVQRGYTGELFF
NA,15,TRBJ2-7,NA,TRBV6-2/TRBV6-3,TGTGCCAGCAGTCAGGGATGGGGCTTCTCCTACGAGCAGTACTTC,CASSQGWGFSYEQYF
once,17,TRBJ2-3,NA,TRBV9,TGTGCCAGCAGCGTAGCCCCAAGAGCGGAAGGCTCAGATACGCAGTATTTT,CASSVAPRAEGSDTQYF
NA,16,TRBJ2-7,TRBD2,TRBV5-1,TGCGCCAGCAGTCCAACCGCGGCTAGCGGGAGGGCCAAGCAGTACTTC,CASSPTAASGRAKQYF
NA,16,TRBJ2-2,NA,TRBV6-2/TRBV6-3,TGTGCCAGCAGTCCCTCCCCTGGGCAGGCGGTCGGGGAGCTGTTTTTT,CASSPSPGQAVGELFF
few,13,TRBJ2-7,NA,TRBV28,TGTGCCAGCACAACCACAGGGAGCTACGAGCAGTACTTC,CASTTTGSYEQYF
NA,15,TRBJ2-1,NA,TRBV4-3,TGCGCCAGCAGCCAAGCCCGGGGCTCCTACAATGAGCAGTTCTTC,CASSQARGSYNEQFF
NA,16,TRBJ2-1,TRBD2,TRBV19,TGTGCCAGTAGTACCGGACTAGCGGGGGCGTACAATGAGCAGTTCTTC,CASSTGLAGAYNEQFF
few,15,TRBJ2-7,TRBD2,TRBV20-1,TGCAGTGCTAGCGCGGGACTAGCGGTCTCCTACGAGCAGTACTTC,CSASAGLAVSYEQYF
many,14,TRBJ2-5,NA,TRBV12-3/TRBV12-4,TGTGCCAGCAGTTTAGGTACGGGGGCAGAGACCCAGTACTTC,CASSLGTGAETQYF
NA,15,TRBJ2-3,TRBD2,TRBV10-3,TGTGCCCACCAGCAGGGAGCGGGAAGCACAGATACGCAGTATTTT,CAHQQGAGSTDTQYF
NA,15,TRBJ2-5,NA,TRBV7-8,TGTGCCAGCAGCTCCCAGGGTACCTCCGCGGAGACCCAGTACTTC,CASSSQGTSAETQYF
NA,14,TRBJ2-5,TRBD2,TRBV20-1,TGCAGTGCTAGAGATGCCCTAGCGGGGGAGACCCAGTACTTC,CSARDALAGETQYF
NA,15,TRBJ2-2,TRBD1,TRBV9,TGTGCCAGCAGCGTAGTGGGACAGGGGGTCGGGGAGCTGTTTTTT,CASSVVGQGVGELFF
NA,14,TRBJ1-2,TRBD1,TRBV27,TGTGCCAGCAGTTTAAACCTACAGGGGCAGGGCTACACCTTC,CASSLNLQGQGYTF
many,12,TRBJ2-1,NA,TRBV15,TGTGCCACCAGCAGGCCGCCGTATGAGCAGTTCTTC,CATSRPPYEQFF
few,15,TRBJ1-4,NA,TRBV9,TGTGCCAGCAGCGGAGGGTCGTGGGGGGATGAAAAACTGTTTTTT,CASSGGSWGDEKLFF
NA,18,TRBJ1-1,TRBD1,TRBV4-1,TGCGCCAGCAGCCAAGATCGGCGCAGGGGGTCTTGGGGCACTGAAGCTTTCTTT,CASSQDRRRGSWGTEAFF
once,16,TRBJ2-3,NA,TRBV15,TGTGCCACCAGCAGCCCAGGGTCGCCTGGCGCAGATACGCAGTATTTT,CATSSPGSPGADTQYF
NA,14,TRBJ2-6,NA,TRBV11-2,TGTGCCACCGCGTCCAACTCTGGGGCCAACGTCCTGACTTTC,CATASNSGANVLTF
few,13,TRBJ2-1,NA,TRBV15,TGTGCCACCAGCAGAGGAGACTACAATGAGCAGTTCTTC,CATSRGDYNEQFF
NA,18,TRBJ2-1,TRBD2,TRBV10-3,TGTGCCATCAGTGAGTCGGGGGGACTAGCGGGGGGAAACAATGAGCAGTTCTTC,CAISESGGLAGGNNEQFF
NA,16,TRBJ1-4,NA,TRBV5-1,TGCGCCAGCAGCCTGATGGGGCTGGGAGCTAATGAAAAACTGTTTTTT,CASSLMGLGANEKLFF
few,17,TRBJ2-2,NA,TRBV5-6,TGTGCCAGCAGCTTGTCGGCCCGTCGTGTGGGGATCGGGGAGCTGTTTTTT,CASSLSARRVGIGELFF
few,13,TRBJ2-3,NA,TRBV5-6,TGTGCCAGCTTAAAGGGAGACACAGATACGCAGTATTTT,CASLKGDTDTQYF
NA,14,TRBJ2-7,TRBD2,TRBV28,TGTGCCAGCGGCGGACTAGCGGGAGTTCGGCGGCAGTACTTC,CASGGLAGVRRQYF